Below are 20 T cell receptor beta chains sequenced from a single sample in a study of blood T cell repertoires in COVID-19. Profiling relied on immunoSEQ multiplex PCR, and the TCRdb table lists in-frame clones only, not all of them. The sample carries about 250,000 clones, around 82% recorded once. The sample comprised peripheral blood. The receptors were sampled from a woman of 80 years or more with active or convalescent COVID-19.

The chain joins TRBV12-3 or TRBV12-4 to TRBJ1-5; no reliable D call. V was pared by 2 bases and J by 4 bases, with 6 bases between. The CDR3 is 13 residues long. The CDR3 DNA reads TGTGCCAGCAGTTTAAGCCTGAATCAGCCCCAGCATTTT. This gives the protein CASSLSLNQPQHF.

The CDR3 loop is CASRTGWDQPQHF. DNA of the CDR3: TGTGCCAGCAGGACAGGGTGGGATCAGCCCCAGCATTTT. V is TRBV6-5 and J is TRBJ1-5; TRBD1 matches 7 bases. Germline lookup yields CDR1 MNHEY and CDR2 SVGAGI. This CDR3 spans 13 amino acids. V gave up 6 bases and J gave up 5 bases; unmatched junction bases: 4.

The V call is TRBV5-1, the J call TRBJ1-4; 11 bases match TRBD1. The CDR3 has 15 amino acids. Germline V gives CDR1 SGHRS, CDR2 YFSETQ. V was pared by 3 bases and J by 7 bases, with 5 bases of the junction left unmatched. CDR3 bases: TGCGCCAGCAGCTCCTCCGGGACAGGGGGTGAAAAACTGTTTTTT. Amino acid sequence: CASSSSGTGGEKLFF.

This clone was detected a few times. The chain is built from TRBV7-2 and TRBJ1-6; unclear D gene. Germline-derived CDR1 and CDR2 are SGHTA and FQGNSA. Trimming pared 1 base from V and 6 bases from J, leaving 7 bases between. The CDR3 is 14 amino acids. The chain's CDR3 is CASSLVRSNSPLHF. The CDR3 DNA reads TGTGCCAGCAGCTTAGTTCGGAGTAATTCACCCCTCCACTTT.

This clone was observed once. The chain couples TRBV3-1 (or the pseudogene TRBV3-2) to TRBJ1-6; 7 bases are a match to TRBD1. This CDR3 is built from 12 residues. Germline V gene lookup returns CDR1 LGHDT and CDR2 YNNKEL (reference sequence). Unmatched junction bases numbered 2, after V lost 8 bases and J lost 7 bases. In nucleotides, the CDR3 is TGTGCCAGCGGGACAGAGAATTCACCCCTCCACTTT. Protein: CASGTENSPLHF.

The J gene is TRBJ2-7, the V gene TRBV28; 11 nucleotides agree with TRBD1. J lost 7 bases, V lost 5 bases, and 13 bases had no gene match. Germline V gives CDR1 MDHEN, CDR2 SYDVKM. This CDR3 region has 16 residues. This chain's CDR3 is CASSPRRTGGLYEQYF. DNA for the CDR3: TGTGCCAGCAGTCCCCGCCGGACAGGGGGCTTGTATGAGCAGTACTTC.

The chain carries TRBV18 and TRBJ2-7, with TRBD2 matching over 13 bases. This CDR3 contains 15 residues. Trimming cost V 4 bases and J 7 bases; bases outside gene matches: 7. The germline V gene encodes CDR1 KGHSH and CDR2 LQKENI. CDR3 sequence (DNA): TGTGCCAGCTCACGAGGACTAGCGGGAGTTGGGGAGCAGTACTTC. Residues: CASSRGLAGVGEQYF.

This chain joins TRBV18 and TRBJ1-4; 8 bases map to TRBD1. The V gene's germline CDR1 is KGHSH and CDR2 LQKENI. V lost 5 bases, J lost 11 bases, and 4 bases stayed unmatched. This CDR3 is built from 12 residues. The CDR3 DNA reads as TGTGCCAGCTCAAAGGACAGGGAGAAACTGTTTTTT. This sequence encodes CASSKDREKLFF.

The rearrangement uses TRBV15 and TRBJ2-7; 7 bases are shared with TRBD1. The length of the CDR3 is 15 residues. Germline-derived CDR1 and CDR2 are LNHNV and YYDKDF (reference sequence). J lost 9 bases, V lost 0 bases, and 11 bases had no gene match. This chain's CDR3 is CATSRERTGLSGQYF. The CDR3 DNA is TGTGCCACCAGCAGAGAAAGGACAGGTTTATCTGGGCAGTACTTC.

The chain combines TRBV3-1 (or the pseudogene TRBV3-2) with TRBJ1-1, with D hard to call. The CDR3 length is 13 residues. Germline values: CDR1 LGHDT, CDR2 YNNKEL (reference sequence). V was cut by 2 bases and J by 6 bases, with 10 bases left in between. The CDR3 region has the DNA TGTGCCAGCAGCCAACGAACCCAGTCTGAAGCTTTCTTT. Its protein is CASSQRTQSEAFF.

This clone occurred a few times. The CDR3 sequence is CASGRDRGGSYNEQFF. The CDR3 region has the DNA TGTGCCAGCGGAAGGGACAGAGGGGGCTCCTACAATGAGCAGTTCTTC. This chain connects TRBV5-6 to TRBJ2-1, with 7 bases matching TRBD1. The V and J ends lost 7 bases and 0 bases, in that order; junction bases with no gene match: 10. This CDR3 is built from 16 residues. The germline V gene encodes CDR1 SGHDT and CDR2 YYEEEE.

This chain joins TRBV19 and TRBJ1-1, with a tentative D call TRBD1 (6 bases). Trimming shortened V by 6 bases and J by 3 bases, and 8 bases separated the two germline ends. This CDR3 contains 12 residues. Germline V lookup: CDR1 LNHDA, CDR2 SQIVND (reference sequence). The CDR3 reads CASSRGYTEAFF. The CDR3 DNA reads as TGTGCCAGTAGCAGGGGCTACACTGAAGCTTTCTTT. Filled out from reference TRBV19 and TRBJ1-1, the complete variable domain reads DGGITQSPKYLFRKEGQNVTLSCEQNLNHDAMYWYRQDPGQGLRLIYYSQIVNDFQKGDIAEGYSVSREKKESFPLTVTSAQKNPTAFYLCASSRGYTEAFFGQGTRLTVV.

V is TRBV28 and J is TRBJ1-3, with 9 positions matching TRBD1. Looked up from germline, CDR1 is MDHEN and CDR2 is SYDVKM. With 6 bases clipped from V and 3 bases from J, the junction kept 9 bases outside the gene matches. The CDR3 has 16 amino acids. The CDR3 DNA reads TGTGCCAGCAGCCTTCCGGGACAGGGATTTGGAAACACCATATATTTT. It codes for CASSLPGQGFGNTIYF.

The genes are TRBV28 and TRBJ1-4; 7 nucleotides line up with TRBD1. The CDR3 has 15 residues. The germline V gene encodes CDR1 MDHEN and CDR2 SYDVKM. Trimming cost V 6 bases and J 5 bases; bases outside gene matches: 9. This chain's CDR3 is CASSSPGQTNEKLFF. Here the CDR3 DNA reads TGTGCCAGCAGCTCACCGGGACAGACGAATGAAAAACTGTTTTTT.

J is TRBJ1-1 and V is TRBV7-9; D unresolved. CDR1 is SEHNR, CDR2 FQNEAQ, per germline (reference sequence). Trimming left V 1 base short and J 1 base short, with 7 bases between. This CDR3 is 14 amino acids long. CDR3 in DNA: TGTGCCAGCAGCTTAGAGGCGGGGAACACTGAAGCTTTCTTT. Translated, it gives CASSLEAGNTEAFF.

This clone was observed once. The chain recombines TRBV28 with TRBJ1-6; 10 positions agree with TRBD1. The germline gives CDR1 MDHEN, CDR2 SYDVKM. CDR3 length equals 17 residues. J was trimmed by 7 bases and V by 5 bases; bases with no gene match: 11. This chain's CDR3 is CASSTRGTGDVNSPLHF. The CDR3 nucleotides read TGTGCCAGCAGTACACGCGGGACAGGGGATGTCAATTCACCCCTCCACTTT.

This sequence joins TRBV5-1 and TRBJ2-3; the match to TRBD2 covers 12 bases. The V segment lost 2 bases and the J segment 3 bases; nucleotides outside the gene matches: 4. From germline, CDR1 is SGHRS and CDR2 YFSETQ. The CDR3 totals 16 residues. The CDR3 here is CASSFGLAGSTDTQYF. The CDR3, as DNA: TGCGCCAGCAGCTTCGGACTAGCGGGATCTACAGATACGCAGTATTTT.

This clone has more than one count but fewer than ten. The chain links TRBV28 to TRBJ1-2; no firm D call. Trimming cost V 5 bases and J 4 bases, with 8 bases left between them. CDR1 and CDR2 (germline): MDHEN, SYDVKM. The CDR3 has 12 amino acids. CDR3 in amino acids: CASSTKFYGYTF. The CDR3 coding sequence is TGTGCCAGCAGTACAAAATTCTATGGCTACACCTTC.

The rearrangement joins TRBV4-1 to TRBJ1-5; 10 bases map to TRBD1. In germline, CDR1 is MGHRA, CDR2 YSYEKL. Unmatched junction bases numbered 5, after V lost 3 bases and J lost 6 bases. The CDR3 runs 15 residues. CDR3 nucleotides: TGCGCCAGCAGCCACACGACAGGGGGCAGTCAGCCCCAGCATTTT. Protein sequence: CASSHTTGGSQPQHF.

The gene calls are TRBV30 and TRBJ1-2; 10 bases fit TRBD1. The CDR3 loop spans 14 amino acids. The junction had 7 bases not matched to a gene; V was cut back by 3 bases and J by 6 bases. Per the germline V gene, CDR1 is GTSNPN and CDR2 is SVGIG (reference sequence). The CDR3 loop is CAWRASGTGDGYTF. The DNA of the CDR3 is TGTGCCTGGAGGGCCTCCGGGACAGGGGATGGCTACACCTTC. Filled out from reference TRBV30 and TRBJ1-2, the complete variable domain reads SQTIHQWPATLVQPVGSPLSLECTVEGTSNPNLYWYRQAAGRGLQLLFYSVGIGQISSEVPQNLSASRPQDRQFILSSKKLLLSDSGFYLCAWRASGTGDGYTFGSGTRLTVV.